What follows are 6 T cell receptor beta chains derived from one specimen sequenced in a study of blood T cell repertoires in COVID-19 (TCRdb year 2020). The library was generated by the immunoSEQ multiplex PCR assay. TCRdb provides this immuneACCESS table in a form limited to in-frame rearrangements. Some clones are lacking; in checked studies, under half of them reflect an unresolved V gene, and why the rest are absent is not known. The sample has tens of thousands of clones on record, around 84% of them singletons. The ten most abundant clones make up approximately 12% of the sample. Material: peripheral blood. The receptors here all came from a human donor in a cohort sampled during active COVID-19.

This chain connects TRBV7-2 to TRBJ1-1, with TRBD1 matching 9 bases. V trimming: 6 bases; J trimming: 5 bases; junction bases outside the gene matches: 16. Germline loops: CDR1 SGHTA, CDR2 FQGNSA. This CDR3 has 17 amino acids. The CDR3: CASSPRGTGIGGTEAFF. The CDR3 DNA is TGTGCCAGCAGTCCCCGTGGGACAGGGATTGGGGGAACTGAAGCTTTCTTT.

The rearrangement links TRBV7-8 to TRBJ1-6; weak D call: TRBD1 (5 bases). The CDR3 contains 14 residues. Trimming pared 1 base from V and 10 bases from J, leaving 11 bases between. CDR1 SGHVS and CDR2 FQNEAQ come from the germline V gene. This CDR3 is CASSLGGGYSPLHF. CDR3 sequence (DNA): TGTGCCAGCAGCTTAGGTGGGGGGTACTCACCCCTCCACTTT.

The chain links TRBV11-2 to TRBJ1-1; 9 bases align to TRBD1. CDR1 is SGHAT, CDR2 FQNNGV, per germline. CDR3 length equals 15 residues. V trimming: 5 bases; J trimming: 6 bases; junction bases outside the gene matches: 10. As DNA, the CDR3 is TGTGCCAGCAGCCTAGGAACAGGGGGCTTCGCTGAAGCTTTCTTT. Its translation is CASSLGTGGFAEAFF.

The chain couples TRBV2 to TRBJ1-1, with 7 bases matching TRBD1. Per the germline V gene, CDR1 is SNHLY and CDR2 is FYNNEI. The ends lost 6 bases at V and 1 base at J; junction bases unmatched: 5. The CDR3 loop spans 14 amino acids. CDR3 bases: TGTGCCAGCAGGTCACAGGGGCCGAACACTGAAGCTTTCTTT. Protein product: CASRSQGPNTEAFF.

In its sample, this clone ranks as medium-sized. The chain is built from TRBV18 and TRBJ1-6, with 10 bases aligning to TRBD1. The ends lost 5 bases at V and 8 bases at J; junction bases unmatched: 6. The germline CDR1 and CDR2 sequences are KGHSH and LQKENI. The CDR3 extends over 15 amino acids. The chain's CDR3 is CASSEDRGVYSPLHF. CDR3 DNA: TGTGCCAGCTCAGAGGACAGGGGGGTTTATTCACCCCTCCACTTT.

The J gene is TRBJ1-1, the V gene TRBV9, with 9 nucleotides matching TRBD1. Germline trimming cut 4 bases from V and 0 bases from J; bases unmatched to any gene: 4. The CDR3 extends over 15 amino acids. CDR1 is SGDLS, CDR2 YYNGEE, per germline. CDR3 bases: TGTGCCAGCAGCCCTACAGGGGGCATGAACACTGAAGCTTTCTTT. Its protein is CASSPTGGMNTEAFF. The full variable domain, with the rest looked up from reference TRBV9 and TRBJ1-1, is DSGVTQTPKHLITATGQRVTLRCSPRSGDLSVYWYQQSLDQGLQFLIQYYNGEERAKGNILERFSAQQFPDLHSELNLSSLELGDSALYFCASSPTGGMNTEAFFGQGTRLTVV.